The 17 T cell receptor beta chains below all came from one sample that was sequenced in a study of T cells in pancreatic ductal adenocarcinoma. Sequenced by immunoSEQ multiplex PCR; TCRdb stores in-frame clones only, minus some. The profile shows about 100,000 clones, nearly 95% of them singletons. Surgery without prior neoadjuvant therapy was the treatment of the selected pancreatic ductal adenocarcinoma patients. Sequencing was carried out using PBMCs. The receptors shown here come from a human donor with pancreatic ductal adenocarcinoma.

The chain links TRBV7-9 to TRBJ1-2, with D tentatively TRBD1 (6 bases). The CDR3 totals 13 residues. Per germline, CDR1 SEHNR and CDR2 FQNEAQ (reference sequence). V lost 5 bases, J lost 1 base, and 8 bases lay in between. In nucleotides, the CDR3 is TGTGCCAGCAGCCCACAGGGTAACTATGGCTACACCTTC. Its translation is CASSPQGNYGYTF.

The chain links TRBV5-6 to TRBJ2-7; TRBD2 matches at 12 bases. With V trimmed by 3 bases and J by 5 bases, 9 bases remained unmatched. Looked up from germline, CDR1 is SGHDT and CDR2 is YYEEEE. The CDR3 spans 16 residues. CDR3 in DNA: TGTGCCAGCAGCTCGACGACTAGCGGGAGAGGGGACGAGCAGTACTTC. Translating gives CASSSTTSGRGDEQYF.

This sequence joins TRBV7-6 and TRBJ2-7; D gene ambiguous. With 5 bases removed from V and 2 bases from J, the gap between germline ends came to 13 bases. This CDR3 has 14 amino acids. Germline V CDR1 and CDR2: SGHVS, FNYEAQ. CDR3 nucleotides: TGTGCCAGCAGCAAAGAACGCGTCCCCTACGAGCAGTACTTC. Protein product: CASSKERVPYEQYF.

J is TRBJ2-2 and V is TRBV4-3, with TRBD2 as a possible D gene (6 bases). From germline, CDR1 is LGHNA and CDR2 YSLEER. Trimming pared 4 bases from V and 1 base from J, leaving 10 bases between. The CDR3 contains 15 residues. CDR3 loop: CASSPGGRNTGELFF. The CDR3 DNA is TGCGCCAGCAGCCCCGGGGGACGGAACACCGGGGAGCTGTTTTTT.

The rearrangement links TRBV28 to TRBJ2-3; D unresolved. The germline V gene encodes CDR1 MDHEN and CDR2 SYDVKM. Trimming took off 10 bases at V and 5 bases at J, with 7 bases between the two ends. The CDR3 extends over 10 amino acids. CDR3 bases: TGTGCCACACTTCAAGATACGCAGTATTTT. As protein: CATLQDTQYF.

The chain has TRBV9 and TRBJ2-5; TRBD1 aligns across 10 bases. Germline lookup yields CDR1 SGDLS and CDR2 YYNGEE. After removal of 3 bases from V and 5 bases from J, the junction contained 7 bases not matched to a gene. This CDR3 has 15 amino acids. The chain's CDR3 is CASSAFTGQGETQYF. DNA for the CDR3: TGTGCCAGCAGCGCGTTTACGGGACAGGGGGAGACCCAGTACTTC.

The genes are TRBV28 and TRBJ2-5; D unresolved. Germline assignment: CDR1 MDHEN and CDR2 SYDVKM. Between the trimmed V and J ends, which lost 5 bases and 5 bases, there was a span of 12 bases. The CDR3 totals 13 residues. The CDR3 is CASSKVLGETQYF. In DNA, the CDR3 is TGTGCCAGCAGTAAGGTTCTAGGTGAGACCCAGTACTTC.

The V gene is TRBV5-4, the J gene TRBJ1-2, with TRBD1 identical over 9 bases. CDR1 SGHNT and CDR2 YYREEE come from the germline V gene (reference sequence). There are 14 residues in the CDR3. V trimming: 5 bases; J trimming: 8 bases; junction bases outside the gene matches: 10. The CDR3: CASRTGTGKRGYTF. The CDR3 DNA is TGTGCCAGCAGAACCGGGACAGGGAAACGGGGCTACACCTTC.

The chain combines TRBV6-6 with TRBJ1-5; 7 positions match TRBD1. The J segment lost 5 bases and the V segment lost 2 bases, leaving 9 bases of the junction unmatched. The germline CDR1 and CDR2 sequences are MNHNY and SVGAGI (reference sequence). This CDR3 region has 16 residues. The CDR3 here is CASSYPKQGRDQPQHF. DNA for the CDR3: TGTGCCAGCAGTTACCCGAAACAGGGGCGAGATCAGCCCCAGCATTTT.

The V and J genes are TRBV28 and TRBJ1-2; 7 positions agree with TRBD1. V lost 5 bases, J lost 6 bases, and 6 bases stayed unmatched. Germline CDR1 MDHEN, CDR2 SYDVKM. This CDR3 is built from 13 residues. CDR3 protein: CASSQTGLDGYTF. The CDR3 DNA is TGTGCCAGCAGTCAGACAGGGCTGGATGGCTACACCTTC.

This sequence joins TRBV6-1 and TRBJ1-5, with 11 bases fitting TRBD1. Trimming cost V 8 bases and J 5 bases; bases outside gene matches: 5. This CDR3 contains 14 residues. Germline values: CDR1 MNHNS, CDR2 SASEGT. The CDR3, as DNA: TGTGCCAGCGCCGGGACAGGGGGGGATCAGCCCCAGCATTTT. Amino acid sequence: CASAGTGGDQPQHF.

The chain couples TRBV6-5 to TRBJ2-7; 7 nucleotides match TRBD1. The CDR3 covers 14 residues. Trimming removed 6 bases from V and 7 bases from J; junction bases left unmatched: 12. Per the germline V gene, CDR1 is MNHEY and CDR2 is SVGAGI. The CDR3 loop reads CASSPSPDRTEQYF. The DNA of the CDR3 is TGTGCCAGCAGCCCTTCCCCGGACAGGACGGAGCAGTACTTC.

The chain employs TRBV5-1 and TRBJ1-5, with D possibly being TRBD1 (5 bases). Germline V CDR1 and CDR2: SGHRS, YFSETQ. With 2 bases removed from V and 7 bases from J, the gap between germline ends came to 16 bases. The CDR3 is 15 residues long. The CDR3 nucleotides read TGCGCCAGCAGCTTTTCAGGGCTTTTGGGGCAGCCCCAGCATTTT. Translation gives CASSFSGLLGQPQHF.

V gene TRBV2 combines with J gene TRBJ1-1; unclear D gene. V was cut by 4 bases and J by 7 bases, with 10 bases left in between. The CDR3 extends over 12 amino acids. The germline CDR1 and CDR2 sequences are SNHLY and FYNNEI. CDR3: CASSGQAVEAFF. The CDR3 bases are TGTGCCAGCAGTGGGCAGGCCGTTGAAGCTTTCTTT.

The genes are TRBV18 and TRBJ2-7; weak D call: TRBD1 (6 bases). V was cut by 3 bases and J by 3 bases, with 9 bases left in between. The CDR3 runs to 13 residues. Looked up from germline, CDR1 is KGHSH and CDR2 is LQKENI. CDR3 region: CASSPKTGYEQYF. CDR3 nucleotides: TGTGCCAGCTCACCGAAGACAGGCTACGAGCAGTACTTC.

The rearrangement uses TRBV7-3 and TRBJ2-5, with TRBD1 as a possible D gene (5 bases). The germline CDR1 and CDR2 sequences are SGHTA and FQGTGA. Trimming stripped 2 bases from V and 5 bases from J, with 9 bases between. The CDR3 is 13 residues long. The CDR3 DNA is TGTGCCAGCAGCTTACAGGGTTGGGAGACCCAGTACTTC. It encodes CASSLQGWETQYF.

The rearrangement links TRBV7-9 to TRBJ2-1; TRBD2 matches 9 bases. V trimming: 5 bases; J trimming: 4 bases; junction bases outside the gene matches: 6. CDR1 is SEHNR, CDR2 FQNEAQ, per germline (reference sequence). The CDR3 contains 15 residues. CDR3 DNA sequence: TGTGCCAGCAGCCCCGGGACTAGCACTTACAATGAGCAGTTCTTC. Protein: CASSPGTSTYNEQFF.